This entry lists 22 T cell receptor beta chains sequenced from one sample in a study of early T cells in non-severe SARS-CoV-2 infection. MiXCR was run by TCRdb on the 5' RACE reads, yielding one entry per CDR3 protein. The sample shows roughly 50,000 distinct CDR3 sequences, less than 9.5% of them seen only once. Sequencing was performed on whole blood, taken at baseline. These TCRs come from an adult who was a healthcare worker with PCR-confirmed SARS-CoV-2 infection or an uninfected control (not recorded which).

This clonotype appeared many times. This sequence joins TRBV5-1 and TRBJ2-2; no clear D. The CDR3 covers 14 residues. The germline gives CDR1 SGHRS, CDR2 YFSETQ. V was shortened by 7 bases and J by 6 bases, with 16 bases between the two germline ends. Here the CDR3 DNA reads TGCGCCAGCCGTGAGGTCATAACTTCCGGGGAGCTGTTTTTT. Protein: CASREVITSGELFF. Looking up the rest from reference TRBV5-1 and TRBJ2-2 gives the full variable domain: KAGVTQTPRYLIKTRGQQVTLSCSPISGHRSVSWYQQTPGQGLQFLFEYFSETQRNKGNFPGRFSGRQFSNSRSEMNVSTLELGDSALYLCASREVITSGELFFGEGSRLTVL.

A few counts support this clonotype. This sequence joins TRBV10-2 and TRBJ2-2, with 8 positions matching TRBD1. The germline gives CDR1 WSHSY, CDR2 SAAADI. The CDR3 covers 14 residues. V trimming: 8 bases; J trimming: 4 bases; junction bases outside the gene matches: 6. CDR3 nucleotide sequence: TGCGCCAGCCGGAGACAGGGGAGCACCGGGGAGCTGTTTTTT. It encodes CASRRQGSTGELFF.

This clonotype has more than one count but fewer than ten. J is TRBJ2-5 and V is TRBV2; 8 nucleotides line up with TRBD1. The V gene's germline CDR1 is SNHLY and CDR2 FYNNEI. Unmatched junction bases numbered 1, after V lost 3 bases and J lost 1 base. This CDR3 spans 14 amino acids. This chain's CDR3 is CASSDGTGQETQYF. CDR3 in DNA: TGTGCCAGCAGTGATGGGACAGGCCAAGAGACCCAGTACTTC.

This chain links TRBV11-2 with TRBJ2-1; the D is unclear. CDR3 length: 14 residues. Between the trimmed V and J ends, which lost 4 bases and 4 bases, there was a span of 11 bases. Germline V gene sequence: CDR1 SGHAT, CDR2 FQNNGV. For the CDR3, the DNA is TGTGCCAGCAGCTCCCTTGCAAGTTACAATGAGCAGTTCTTC. Translation: CASSSLASYNEQFF.

This clonotype was seen many times. V gene TRBV28 combines with J gene TRBJ2-7, with TRBD1 as a possible D gene (5 bases). This CDR3 has 13 residues. Germline loops: CDR1 MDHEN, CDR2 SYDVKM. V was clipped by 2 bases and J by 3 bases, with 8 bases between them. The CDR3 here is CASSLDSYYEQYF. Here the CDR3 DNA reads TGTGCCAGCAGTTTAGACAGTTACTACGAGCAGTACTTC.

The sample holds many counts of this clonotype. The chain has TRBV7-9 and TRBJ2-3; no clear D. The germline CDR1 and CDR2 sequences are SEHNR and FQNEAQ (reference sequence). The CDR3 is 17 residues long. Trimming shortened V by 2 bases and J by 0 bases, and 15 bases separated the two germline ends. The CDR3 nucleotides read TGTGCCAGCAGCTTAATTTTGGACGGAGAAAGCACAGATACGCAGTATTTT. This translates into CASSLILDGESTDTQYF. Using reference TRBV7-9 and TRBJ2-3 for the parts outside the CDR3, the full variable domain is DTGVSQNPRHKITKRGQNVTFRCDPISEHNRLYWYRQTLGQGPEFLTYFQNEAQLEKSRLLSDRFSAERPKGSFSTLEIQRTEQGDSAMYLCASSLILDGESTDTQYFGPGTRLTVL.

This clonotype was observed at least ten times. V is TRBV4-2 and J is TRBJ2-3; D might be TRBD1 or TRBD2, each matching 5 bases. CDR3 length: 14 amino acids. Germline V lookup: CDR1 LGHNA, CDR2 YNFKEQ. Trimming removed 1 base from V and 5 bases from J, with 10 bases in between. CDR3 DNA sequence: TGTGCCAGCAGCCAAGCGCTGAGGGGAGATACGCAGTATTTT. Translating gives CASSQALRGDTQYF.

This clonotype was picked up a small number of times. The chain uses TRBV20-1 and TRBJ2-5, with 11 bases matching TRBD2. V was clipped by 5 bases and J by 4 bases; unmatched bases: 6. Germline loops: CDR1 DFQATT, CDR2 SNEGSKA (reference sequence). CDR3 length equals 14 residues. The chain's CDR3 is CSAPIAGGGETQYF. DNA for the CDR3: TGCAGTGCTCCTATAGCGGGAGGGGGAGAGACCCAGTACTTC.

V is TRBV11-2 and J is TRBJ1-6; D may be TRBD1 (6 bases). Trimming left V 5 bases short and J 8 bases short, with 10 bases between. The CDR3 contains 13 residues. Looked up from germline, CDR1 is SGHAT and CDR2 is FQNNGV. The CDR3 DNA follows: TGTGCCAGCAGCCCTGGACAGCATTCACCCCTCCACTTT. Translation: CASSPGQHSPLHF.

The chain employs TRBV3-1 and TRBJ2-1; TRBD1 is a possible D gene (6 bases). The V end was cut by 4 bases, the J end by 0 bases, with 13 bases between. This CDR3 region has 16 residues. CDR1 and CDR2 from the germline V gene are LGHDT and YNNKEL (reference sequence). The DNA of the CDR3 is TGTGCCAGCAGCCCATTAACAGGGATCTCCTACAATGAGCAGTTCTTC. Encoded protein: CASSPLTGISYNEQFF.

This chain uses TRBV6-5 with TRBJ2-3; 8 bases line up with TRBD2. The germline V gene has CDR1 MNHEY and CDR2 SVGAGI. The CDR3 covers 14 residues. With V trimmed by 8 bases and J by 2 bases, 6 bases remained unmatched. For the CDR3, the DNA is TGTGCCAGCTTAGAGCGGGGGTACACAGATACGCAGTATTTT. This codes for CASLERGYTDTQYF.

This clonotype was picked up a small number of times. The V gene is TRBV20-1, the J gene TRBJ2-7, with TRBD2 identical over 11 bases. Germline-derived CDR1 and CDR2 are DFQATT and SNEGSKA (reference sequence). With 3 bases clipped from V and 0 bases from J, the junction kept 13 bases outside the gene matches. This CDR3 has 18 residues. The CDR3 sequence: CSASHPGGLAGISYEQYF. In DNA form, the CDR3 reads TGCAGTGCTAGTCACCCGGGTGGACTAGCGGGTATCTCCTACGAGCAGTACTTC.

This clonotype was seen repeatedly, ten times or more. CDR3 in amino acids: CSARHSGRSPYEQYF. The DNA of the CDR3 is TGCAGTGCTAGGCATAGCGGGAGGTCCCCCTACGAGCAGTACTTC. The chain combines TRBV20-1 with TRBJ2-7; TRBD2 matches at 10 bases. J was trimmed by 2 bases and V by 3 bases; bases with no gene match: 7. Germline V gene sequence: CDR1 DFQATT, CDR2 SNEGSKA (reference sequence). This CDR3 has 15 amino acids.

This chain uses TRBV3-1 with TRBJ2-2; 7 bases match TRBD2. The CDR3 totals 16 residues. After removal of 5 bases from V and 5 bases from J, the junction contained 11 bases not matched to a gene. Germline CDR1 LGHDT, CDR2 YNNKEL (reference sequence). Here the CDR3 DNA reads TGTGCCAGCAGCGCCCGGGACTACACCGATACCGGGGAGCTGTTTTTT. Translating gives CASSARDYTDTGELFF.

This chain uses TRBV12-3 or TRBV12-4 with TRBJ2-5; D is uncertain. This CDR3 spans 16 amino acids. V was trimmed by 1 base and J by 0 bases, leaving 12 bases between them. CDR3 sequence (DNA): TGTGCCAGCAGTTTAGGTATTCGGGCAGACCAAGAGACCCAGTACTTC. It specifies CASSLGIRADQETQYF.

The gene calls are TRBV14 and TRBJ2-7; D is unresolved. This CDR3 comprises 12 residues. Germline CDR1 and CDR2: SGHDN and FVKESK. V gave up 0 bases and J gave up 2 bases, with 2 bases separating them. The CDR3 is CASSQDPYEQYF. The DNA for the CDR3 is TGTGCCAGCAGCCAAGATCCCTACGAGCAGTACTTC.

The J gene is TRBJ1-1, the V gene TRBV7-9; 7 bases match TRBD1. The CDR3 spans 14 residues. V shed 5 bases, J shed 4 bases, and the junction held 7 bases outside the gene matches. Germline assignment: CDR1 SEHNR and CDR2 FQNEAQ (reference sequence). CDR3 sequence reads: CASSPSRGITEAFF. The CDR3 coding sequence is TGTGCCAGCAGCCCCAGCAGGGGGATCACTGAAGCTTTCTTT.

A word on this clonotype: A much larger clone differs from this one at a single base, so this may be a read error. V is TRBV7-6 and J is TRBJ2-5; D is unclear. Germline-derived CDR1 and CDR2 are SGHVS and FNYEAQ. The CDR3 is made up of 18 amino acids. CDR3 sequence reads: CTSSLGWRRVSPQETQYF. In nucleotides, the CDR3 is TGTACCAGCAGCTTAGGTTGGCGGCGAGTCAGCCCCCAGGAGACCCAGTACTTC.

This clonotype was found many times. This chain links TRBV11-2 with TRBJ2-3, with D hard to call. The CDR3 has 11 residues. V shed 5 bases and J shed 5 bases, with 5 bases lying between them. Germline V gives CDR1 SGHAT, CDR2 FQNNGV. CDR3 nucleotide sequence: TGTGCCAGCAGCCCGATAGATACGCAGTATTTT. It encodes CASSPIDTQYF.

This clonotype was observed at least ten times. The J gene is TRBJ2-4, the V gene TRBV7-8; D unresolved. In germline, CDR1 is SGHVS, CDR2 FQNEAQ. The CDR3 length is 14 residues. Trimming cost V 6 bases and J 0 bases, with 9 bases left between them. The CDR3 nucleotides read TGTGCCAGCAGTGCGACGGGAGCCAAAAACATTCAGTACTTC. This encodes CASSATGAKNIQYF.

This clonotype turned up a few times. The chain carries TRBV10-3 and TRBJ2-3; D is uncertain. V was shortened by 3 bases and J by 2 bases, with 3 bases between the two germline ends. CDR1 and CDR2 (germline): ENHRY, SYGVKD. The CDR3 runs to 12 residues. CDR3 coding DNA: TGTGCCATCAGTGAAAACACAGATACGCAGTATTTT. Its protein is CAISENTDTQYF.

In this sample, this clonotype turned up many times. The chain links TRBV29-1 to TRBJ2-4; D is perhaps TRBD1 (6 bases). V dropped 5 bases and J dropped 6 bases, with 14 bases sitting between them. The CDR3 is 13 amino acids. Germline CDR1 SQVTM, CDR2 ANQGSEA. The CDR3 sequence: CSVSQGSGNIQYF. In nucleotides, the CDR3 is TGCAGCGTTTCCCAGGGGAGCGGAAACATTCAGTACTTC.